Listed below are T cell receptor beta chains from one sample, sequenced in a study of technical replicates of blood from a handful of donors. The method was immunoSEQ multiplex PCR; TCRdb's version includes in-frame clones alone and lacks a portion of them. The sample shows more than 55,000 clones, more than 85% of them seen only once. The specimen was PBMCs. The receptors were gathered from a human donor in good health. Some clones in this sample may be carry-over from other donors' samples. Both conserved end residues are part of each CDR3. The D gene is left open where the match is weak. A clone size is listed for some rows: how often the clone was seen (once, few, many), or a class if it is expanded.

CDR3: CASAVFRDSNQPQHF; DNA: TGTGCCAGTGCCGTCTTCAGGGATAGCAATCAGCCCCAGCATTTT; V: TRBV19; D: NA; size: once; J: TRBJ1-5
CDR3: CSVELWERGIPGTQYF; DNA: TGCAGCGTTGAACTTTGGGAGCGGGGTATCCCGGGGACCCAGTACTTC; V: TRBV29-1; D: TRBD2; size: NA; J: TRBJ2-5
CDR3: CATSRDHSNQPQHF; DNA: TGTGCCACCAGCAGAGATCATAGCAATCAGCCCCAGCATTTT; V: TRBV15; D: NA; size: NA; J: TRBJ1-5
CDR3: CASSPGQRETQYF; DNA: TGTGCCAGCAGCCCTGGACAGAGGGAGACCCAGTACTTC; V: TRBV7-2; D: NA; size: NA; J: TRBJ2-5
CDR3: CASSRLSGINQPQHF; DNA: TGTGCCAGCAGCCGCCTATCGGGGATCAATCAGCCCCAGCATTTT; V: TRBV5-6; D: NA; size: NA; J: TRBJ1-5
CDR3: CATLLAGSGSEQYF; DNA: TGCGCCACCTTACTAGCGGGGAGTGGGTCCGAGCAGTACTTC; V: TRBV5-1; D: TRBD2; size: NA; J: TRBJ2-7
CDR3: CASSATPRYEQYF; DNA: TGTGCCAGCAGCGCCACCCCTAGATACGAGCAGTACTTC; V: TRBV5-5; D: NA; size: NA; J: TRBJ2-7
CDR3: CASSLGQGRETQYF; DNA: TGCGCCAGCAGCCTGGGACAGGGAAGGGAGACCCAGTACTTC; V: TRBV5-1; D: TRBD1; size: NA; J: TRBJ2-5
CDR3: CAWSGTREGRSGANVLTF; DNA: TGTGCCTGGTCCGGGACACGGGAGGGCCGCTCTGGGGCCAACGTCCTGACTTTC; V: TRBV30; D: TRBD2; size: NA; J: TRBJ2-6
CDR3: CASSQDRTGVTNYGYTF; DNA: TGCGCCAGCAGCCAAGATAGGACAGGGGTCACTAACTATGGCTACACCTTC; V: TRBV4-3; D: TRBD1; size: once; J: TRBJ1-2
CDR3: CASSVVAYEQYF; DNA: TGTGCCAGCAGTGTGGTAGCCTACGAGCAGTACTTC; V: TRBV2; D: NA; size: NA; J: TRBJ2-7
CDR3: CASSQDQQNYNEQFF; DNA: TGCGCCAGCAGCCAAGATCAACAGAACTACAATGAGCAGTTCTTC; V: TRBV4-3; D: NA; size: NA; J: TRBJ2-1
CDR3: CASSPWTGTGGEQYF; DNA: TGTGCCAGCTCACCCTGGACAGGGACTGGGGGGGAGCAGTACTTC; V: TRBV18; D: TRBD1; size: NA; J: TRBJ2-7
CDR3: CASSSRGLGPQHF; DNA: TGTGCCAGCAGCTCCAGGGGGCTGGGGCCCCAGCATTTT; V: TRBV5-6; D: TRBD1; size: NA; J: TRBJ1-5
CDR3: CASSLGQGIRATEAFF; DNA: TGCGCCAGCAGCTTAGGACAGGGGATACGGGCCACTGAAGCTTTCTTT; V: TRBV5-1; D: TRBD1; size: once; J: TRBJ1-1